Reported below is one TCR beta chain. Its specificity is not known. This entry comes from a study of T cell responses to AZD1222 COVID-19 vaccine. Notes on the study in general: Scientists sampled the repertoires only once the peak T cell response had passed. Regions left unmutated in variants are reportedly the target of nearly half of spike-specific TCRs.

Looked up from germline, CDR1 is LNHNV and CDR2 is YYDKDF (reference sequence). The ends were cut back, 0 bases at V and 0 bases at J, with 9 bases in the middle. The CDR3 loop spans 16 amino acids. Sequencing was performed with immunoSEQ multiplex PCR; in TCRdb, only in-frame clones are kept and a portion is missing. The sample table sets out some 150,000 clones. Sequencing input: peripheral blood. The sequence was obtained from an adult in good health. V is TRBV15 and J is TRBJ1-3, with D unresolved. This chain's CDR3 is CATSRDPGNSGNTIYF. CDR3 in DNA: TGTGCCACCAGCAGAGACCCAGGCAACTCTGGAAACACCATATATTTT.